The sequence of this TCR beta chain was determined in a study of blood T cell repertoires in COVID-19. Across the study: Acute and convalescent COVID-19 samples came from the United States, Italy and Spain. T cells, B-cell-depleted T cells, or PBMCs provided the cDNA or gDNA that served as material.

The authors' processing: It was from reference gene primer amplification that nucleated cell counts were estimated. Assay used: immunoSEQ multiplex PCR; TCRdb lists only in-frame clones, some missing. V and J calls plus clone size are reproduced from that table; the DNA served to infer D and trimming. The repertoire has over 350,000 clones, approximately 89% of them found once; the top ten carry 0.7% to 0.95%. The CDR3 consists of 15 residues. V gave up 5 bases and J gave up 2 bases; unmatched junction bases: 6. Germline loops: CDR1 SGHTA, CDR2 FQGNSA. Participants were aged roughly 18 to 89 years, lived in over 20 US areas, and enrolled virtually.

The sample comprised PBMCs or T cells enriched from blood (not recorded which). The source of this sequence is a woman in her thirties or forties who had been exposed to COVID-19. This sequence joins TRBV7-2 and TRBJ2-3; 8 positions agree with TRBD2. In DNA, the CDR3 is TGTGCCAGCAGCCCGGGAGGGATTACCACAGATACGCAGTATTTT. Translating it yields CASSPGGITTDTQYF.